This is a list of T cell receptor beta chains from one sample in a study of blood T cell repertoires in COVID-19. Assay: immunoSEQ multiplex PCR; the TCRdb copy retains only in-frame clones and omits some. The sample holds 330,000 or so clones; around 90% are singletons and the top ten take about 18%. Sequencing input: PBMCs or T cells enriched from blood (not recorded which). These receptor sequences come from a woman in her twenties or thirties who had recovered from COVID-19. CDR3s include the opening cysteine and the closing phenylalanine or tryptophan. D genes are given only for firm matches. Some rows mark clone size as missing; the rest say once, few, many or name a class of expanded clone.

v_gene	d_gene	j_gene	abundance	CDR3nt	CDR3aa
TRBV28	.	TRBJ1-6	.	TGTGCCAGCAGTTTCGGCGGAGGGCGGTATTCACCCCTCCACTTT	CASSFGGGRYSPLHF
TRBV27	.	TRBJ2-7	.	TGTGCCAGCAGTTTCGCAGGGCCCTACGAGCAGTACTTC	CASSFAGPYEQYF
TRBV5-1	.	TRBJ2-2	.	TGCGCCAGCAGCTTGAGGTCAGGGAGGACCGGGGAGCTGTTTTTT	CASSLRSGRTGELFF
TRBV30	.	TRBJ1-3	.	TGTGCCTGGAGTGTACTCGACACCATATATTTT	CAWSVLDTIYF
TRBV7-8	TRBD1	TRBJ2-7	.	TGTGCCAGCAGCCCGACCGAGGGGACAGGGCGTCAGTACTTC	CASSPTEGTGRQYF
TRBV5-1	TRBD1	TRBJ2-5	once	TGCGCCAGCAACGCCGACGTTAAGACAGGGGGAGAGACCCAGTACTTC	CASNADVKTGGETQYF
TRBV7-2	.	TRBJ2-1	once	TGTGCCAGCAGCTTTAGGGGGGGAGGGTCATCCTACAATGAGCAGTTCTTC	CASSFRGGGSSYNEQFF
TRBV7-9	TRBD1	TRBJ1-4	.	TGTGCCAGCAGCTTTGGGTGGACAGGGGCTTCAACTAATGAAAAACTGTTTTTT	CASSFGWTGASTNEKLFF
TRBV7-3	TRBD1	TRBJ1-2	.	TGTGCCAGCAGTCAAGGGGGCGACTATGGCTACACCTTC	CASSQGGDYGYTF
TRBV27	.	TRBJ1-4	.	TGTGCCAGCAGCCTCCGGGCGGGGGGATCTGGTGAAAAACTGTTTTTT	CASSLRAGGSGEKLFF
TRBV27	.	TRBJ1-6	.	TGTGCCAGCAGTTTAGATGGGGGTACAGGGAGCTCCTATAATTCACCCCTCCACTTT	CASSLDGGTGSSYNSPLHF
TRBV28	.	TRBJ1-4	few	TGTGCCAGCACCTCAGGGGTAACTAATGAAAAACTGTTTTTT	CASTSGVTNEKLFF
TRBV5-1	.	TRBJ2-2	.	TGCGCCAGCAGCTTGGAACAAAACACCGGGGAGCTGTTTTTT	CASSLEQNTGELFF
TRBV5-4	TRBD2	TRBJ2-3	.	TGTGCCAGCAGCTTGGACAGCGGACTCGGGAGGGCAAGCACAGATACGCAGTATTTT	CASSLDSGLGRASTDTQYF
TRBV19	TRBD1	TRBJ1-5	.	TGTGCCAGTAGCCCGGGACAGCGTAGCAATCAGCCCCAGCATTTT	CASSPGQRSNQPQHF